The entry below describes one T cell receptor beta chain. Its target is not known. Method: immunoSEQ multiplex PCR; TCRdb's copy keeps in-frame clones and lacks some. The sample consists of around 17,000 clones, around 80% of them appearing once. This CDR3 is built from 14 residues. The germline V gene encodes CDR1 SQVTM and CDR2 ANQGSEA. V was shortened by 7 bases and J by 0 bases, with 13 bases between the two germline ends. The source of the sample is a study of PD-1 blockade in classical Hodgkin lymphoma. Study-wide findings and caveats: CD8+ TCR diversity did not rise significantly by C4D1, unlike CD4+. Newly diagnosed and completely responding patients shared comparable baseline diversity.

Time point described: cycle 4 day 1 (C4D1), after about 6 weeks of nivolumab. Every patient relapsed after autologous stem cell transplantation, and brentuximab vedotin exposure varied. By magnetic negative selection, CD4+ T cells were purified from thawed PBMCs. The sequence was collected from a human donor with classical Hodgkin lymphoma. The material sequenced was CD4+ T cells from blood, taken before the fourth cycle of nivolumab. This chain joins TRBV29-1 and TRBJ1-3; a possible D gene is TRBD1 (5 bases). The CDR3: CSAVTTGSGNTIYF. CDR3 sequence (DNA): TGCAGCGCCGTCACCACAGGCTCTGGAAACACCATATATTTT.